A selection of T cell receptor beta chains follows, all from one sample in a study of control samples from healthy donors and cancer patients. Libraries were prepared by immunoSEQ multiplex PCR; TCRdb keeps only in-frame clonotypes and omits some of them. Counted here are 120,000 to 150,000 clones, 80% to 95% occurring once; the ten biggest clones make up 4.5% to 6%. Specimen: blood. The receptors were gathered from a man younger than 35 in good health. The CDR3 runs from the conserved cysteine through the conserved F or W. D genes are given only for firm matches. Clone size, where shown, is once, few, many, or a class for clones that have expanded.

D gene: -; clone size: -; V gene: TRBV5-6; J gene: TRBJ1-2; CDR3 DNA: TGTGCCAGCAGCTTGAGAACTAGAGCTAACTATGGCTACACCTTC; CDR3 protein: CASSLRTRANYGYTF
D gene: TRBD1; clone size: -; V gene: TRBV28; J gene: TRBJ2-7; CDR3 DNA: TGTGCCAGCAGTCGGGACAGGGGAATTCTTGAGGCGGGAGATAAATTCTACGAGCAGTACTTC; CDR3 protein: CASSRDRGILEAGDKFYEQYF
D gene: TRBD1; clone size: -; V gene: TRBV6-2/TRBV6-3; J gene: TRBJ1-5; CDR3 DNA: TGTGCCAGCAGCTTCGGGACAGGGCATTATAGCAATCAGCCCCAGCATTTT; CDR3 protein: CASSFGTGHYSNQPQHF
D gene: TRBD2; clone size: -; V gene: TRBV11-2; J gene: TRBJ2-7; CDR3 DNA: TGTGCCAGCAGCTTAGTAGCGGGGGACCCCTACGAGCAGTACTTC; CDR3 protein: CASSLVAGDPYEQYF
D gene: -; clone size: -; V gene: TRBV11-2; J gene: TRBJ1-3; CDR3 DNA: TGTGCCAGCAGCTTTAGGGGGGGGCGCGGATCTGGAAACACCATATATTTT; CDR3 protein: CASSFRGGRGSGNTIYF
D gene: -; clone size: -; V gene: TRBV5-4; J gene: TRBJ1-6; CDR3 DNA: TGTGCCAGCTCCTCTTATGGGAGTACCAATTCACCCCTCCACTTT; CDR3 protein: CASSSYGSTNSPLHF
D gene: TRBD1; clone size: -; V gene: TRBV19; J gene: TRBJ1-5; CDR3 DNA: TGTGCCAGTAGTCCCCGGACAGGCCATAGCAATCAGCCCCAGCATTTT; CDR3 protein: CASSPRTGHSNQPQHF
D gene: -; clone size: once; V gene: TRBV30; J gene: TRBJ2-2; CDR3 DNA: TGTGCCTGGAGTCCTAAAGGGATCGCCGGGGAGCTGTTTTTT; CDR3 protein: CAWSPKGIAGELFF
D gene: -; clone size: -; V gene: TRBV30; J gene: TRBJ1-3; CDR3 DNA: TGTGCCTGGAGCCCATTTGGGGAGTCTGGAAACACCATATATTTT; CDR3 protein: CAWSPFGESGNTIYF
D gene: -; clone size: -; V gene: TRBV5-6; J gene: TRBJ2-1; CDR3 DNA: TGTGCCAGCGGAAACCGGGACTTTACCTACAATGAGCAGTTCTTC; CDR3 protein: CASGNRDFTYNEQFF
D gene: TRBD2; clone size: -; V gene: TRBV12-5; J gene: TRBJ2-1; CDR3 DNA: TGTGCTAGTGGACCGGACTGGGAGGGGGAGCAGTTCTTC; CDR3 protein: CASGPDWEGEQFF
D gene: -; clone size: -; V gene: TRBV15; J gene: TRBJ1-1; CDR3 DNA: TGTGCCACCAGCGCACAGGCCGCCGGGAACACTGAAGCTTTCTTT; CDR3 protein: CATSAQAAGNTEAFF
D gene: TRBD1; clone size: -; V gene: TRBV15; J gene: TRBJ2-1; CDR3 DNA: TGTGCCACCACCTGGGACAGGGAAGTGAATGAGCAGTTCTTC; CDR3 protein: CATTWDREVNEQFF
D gene: -; clone size: -; V gene: TRBV6-4; J gene: TRBJ1-1; CDR3 DNA: TGTGCCAGCAGTGTGGGACACCCAAACACTGAAGCTTTCTTT; CDR3 protein: CASSVGHPNTEAFF
D gene: -; clone size: -; V gene: TRBV27; J gene: TRBJ2-2; CDR3 DNA: TGTGCCAGGACGTTATGGGTCCGCTTTGGTAACACCGGGGAGCTGTTTTTT; CDR3 protein: CARTLWVRFGNTGELFF
D gene: TRBD2; clone size: -; V gene: TRBV6-5; J gene: TRBJ2-3; CDR3 DNA: TGTGCCAGCAGTCACGCGGGGGGGGACACAGATACGCAGTATTTT; CDR3 protein: CASSHAGGDTDTQYF
D gene: TRBD1; clone size: -; V gene: TRBV15; J gene: TRBJ1-1; CDR3 DNA: TGTGCCACCAGCAGAAAACAGGGGGCCGACACTGAAGCTTTCTTT; CDR3 protein: CATSRKQGADTEAFF
D gene: -; clone size: -; V gene: TRBV7-3; J gene: TRBJ1-5; CDR3 DNA: TGTGCCAGCAGGGGGGACCAGCCCCAGCATTTT; CDR3 protein: CASRGDQPQHF
D gene: TRBD1; clone size: once; V gene: TRBV24-1; J gene: TRBJ2-3; CDR3 DNA: TGTGCCACCAGTGGGGACAGGGAGATTAATACGCAGTATTTT; CDR3 protein: CATSGDREINTQYF
D gene: TRBD1; clone size: -; V gene: TRBV27; J gene: TRBJ2-1; CDR3 DNA: TGTGCCAGCGGTCAGGGACAGATAAATGAGCAGTTCTTC; CDR3 protein: CASGQGQINEQFF
D gene: TRBD1; clone size: -; V gene: TRBV10-2; J gene: TRBJ1-1; CDR3 DNA: TGCGCCAGCAGCGCCCGGGAGACAGGGGGAACTGAAGCTTTCTTT; CDR3 protein: CASSARETGGTEAFF
D gene: -; clone size: -; V gene: TRBV7-9; J gene: TRBJ2-7; CDR3 DNA: TGTGCCAGCAGCCCACCCCTCTCAGGGGGAGGCTACGAGCAGTACTTC; CDR3 protein: CASSPPLSGGGYEQYF
D gene: -; clone size: -; V gene: TRBV27; J gene: TRBJ2-3; CDR3 DNA: TGTGCCAGCAGGGGTACTAGCACAGATACGCAGTATTTT; CDR3 protein: CASRGTSTDTQYF
D gene: -; clone size: -; V gene: TRBV7-3; J gene: TRBJ1-1; CDR3 DNA: TGTGCCAGCAGCTTAAGGGGACTGACGAACACTGAAGCTTTCTTT; CDR3 protein: CASSLRGLTNTEAFF
D gene: -; clone size: once; V gene: TRBV7-9; J gene: TRBJ2-3; CDR3 DNA: TGTGCCAGCAACCCGAACCCAAAGACTAGCACAGATACGCAGTATTTT; CDR3 protein: CASNPNPKTSTDTQYF
D gene: -; clone size: -; V gene: TRBV28; J gene: TRBJ1-1; CDR3 DNA: TGTGCCAGCAGCACCGGGGGGGGACTGAACACTGAAGCTTTCTTT; CDR3 protein: CASSTGGGLNTEAFF
D gene: -; clone size: -; V gene: TRBV15; J gene: TRBJ2-3; CDR3 DNA: TGTGCCACCAGCAGAGAAAAAGGGGGGGATACGCAGTATTTT; CDR3 protein: CATSREKGGDTQYF
D gene: TRBD1; clone size: -; V gene: TRBV24-1; J gene: TRBJ2-1; CDR3 DNA: TGTGCCACCAGTGAAACACGGACAGGGCAGCAGTTCTTC; CDR3 protein: CATSETRTGQQFF
D gene: -; clone size: few; V gene: TRBV5-1; J gene: TRBJ1-2; CDR3 DNA: TGCGCCAGCAGCTCCACGACAGGAGGAGTGGGAGGCTACACCTTC; CDR3 protein: CASSSTTGGVGGYTF
D gene: TRBD1; clone size: -; V gene: TRBV19; J gene: TRBJ1-6; CDR3 DNA: TGTGCCAGTACCATATCGACAGGGGGCTATAATTCACCCCTCCACTTT; CDR3 protein: CASTISTGGYNSPLHF
D gene: -; clone size: once; V gene: TRBV18; J gene: TRBJ2-4; CDR3 DNA: TGTGCCAGCTCACCACCGACAGTAGAAAACATTCAGTACTTC; CDR3 protein: CASSPPTVENIQYF
D gene: TRBD2; clone size: -; V gene: TRBV4-2; J gene: TRBJ2-2; CDR3 DNA: TGTGCCAGCAGCCAGGCCGTAGCGGGAGATAACACCGGGGAGCTGTTTTTT; CDR3 protein: CASSQAVAGDNTGELFF
D gene: -; clone size: once; V gene: TRBV5-6; J gene: TRBJ1-1; CDR3 DNA: TGTGCCAGCAGCCTGAACACTGAAGCTTTCTTT; CDR3 protein: CASSLNTEAFF
D gene: -; clone size: -; V gene: TRBV4-1; J gene: TRBJ2-7; CDR3 DNA: TGCGCCAGCAGCCAAGTGACGACGGTTTGGGAGCAGTACTTC; CDR3 protein: CASSQVTTVWEQYF
D gene: -; clone size: -; V gene: TRBV7-9; J gene: TRBJ2-7; CDR3 DNA: TGTGCCAGCAGCACCACAGTTTACGAGCAGTACTTC; CDR3 protein: CASSTTVYEQYF
D gene: -; clone size: -; V gene: TRBV9; J gene: TRBJ1-2; CDR3 DNA: TGTGCCAGCAGCATTAGGGGCGAGGGCTATGGCTACACCTTC; CDR3 protein: CASSIRGEGYGYTF
D gene: TRBD2; clone size: -; V gene: TRBV11-2; J gene: TRBJ2-7; CDR3 DNA: TGTGCCAGCGGGTCCGGGACTAGCGGGAAAAGATACGAGCAGTACTTC; CDR3 protein: CASGSGTSGKRYEQYF
D gene: -; clone size: few; V gene: TRBV7-9; J gene: TRBJ2-2; CDR3 DNA: TGTGCCAGCAGCTATCCAAGGAGCGCCGCGAACACCGGGGAGCTGTTTTTT; CDR3 protein: CASSYPRSAANTGELFF
D gene: -; clone size: -; V gene: TRBV6-5; J gene: TRBJ2-7; CDR3 DNA: TGTGCCAGCAGTTACTCTGGGGGACGGGCCGACGAGCAGTACTTC; CDR3 protein: CASSYSGGRADEQYF
D gene: -; clone size: -; V gene: TRBV11-1; J gene: TRBJ1-2; CDR3 DNA: TGTGCCAGCAGCCCTGGTGCGGGGGAAATTGGCTATGGCTACACCTTC; CDR3 protein: CASSPGAGEIGYGYTF
D gene: -; clone size: once; V gene: TRBV14; J gene: TRBJ2-1; CDR3 DNA: TGTGCCAGCAGCCCGAGGGTGAGTTACAATGAGCAGTTCTTC; CDR3 protein: CASSPRVSYNEQFF
D gene: -; clone size: -; V gene: TRBV2; J gene: TRBJ1-6; CDR3 DNA: TGTGCCACCCGGCTGGAGTATAATTCACCCCTCCACTTT; CDR3 protein: CATRLEYNSPLHF
D gene: -; clone size: -; V gene: TRBV27; J gene: TRBJ1-5; CDR3 DNA: TGTGCCAGCAGTTTCGGCCCGAGGGGGATCAGCCCCCAGCATTTT; CDR3 protein: CASSFGPRGISPQHF
D gene: TRBD1; clone size: -; V gene: TRBV28; J gene: TRBJ1-2; CDR3 DNA: TGTGCCACCATACAGGGGGCATATGGCTACACCTTC; CDR3 protein: CATIQGAYGYTF
D gene: -; clone size: -; V gene: TRBV27; J gene: TRBJ2-6; CDR3 DNA: TGTGCCAGCAGCTCTGGGGCCAACGTCCTGACTTTC; CDR3 protein: CASSSGANVLTF